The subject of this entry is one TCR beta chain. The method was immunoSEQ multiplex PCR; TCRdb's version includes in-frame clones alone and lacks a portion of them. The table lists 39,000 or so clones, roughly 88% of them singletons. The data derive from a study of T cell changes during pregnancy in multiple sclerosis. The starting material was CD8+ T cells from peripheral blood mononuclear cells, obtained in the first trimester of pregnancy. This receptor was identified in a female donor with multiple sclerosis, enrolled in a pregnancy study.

The DNA of the CDR3 is TGTGCCAGCAGCTTAGCCCTCTACGAGCAGTACTTC. Amino acid sequence: CASSLALYEQYF. The V call is TRBV7-2, the J call TRBJ2-7; D uncertain. V was cut by 0 bases and J by 3 bases, with 3 bases left in between. The germline V gene has CDR1 SGHTA and CDR2 FQGNSA. There are 12 residues in the CDR3.